A single T cell receptor beta chain is shown here with its context. No antigen is known for it. No much larger clonotype is one base removed from it; base qualities were not supplied. This entry comes from a study of glioma-infiltrating T cells after dendritic cell vaccination (TCRdb year 2016). Background on the whole study: The cohort included 15 or so glioblastoma patients drawn from Phase I and II dendritic cell vaccination trials, of whom 9 were newly diagnosed and 6 had recurrent disease. Patients received autologous tumor lysate-pulsed dendritic cell vaccination between about 2002 and 2013. Survival after dendritic cell vaccination was correlated with TCR sequencing metrics, such as TIL content and the overlap between tumor and blood repertoires. Patients received three intradermal dendritic cell vaccine injections at biweekly intervals in the arm below the axilla. In glioblastoma patients vaccinated with dendritic cells, deep sequencing of TCR beta CDR3 regions served to measure the amount of tumor-infiltrating lymphocytes and to compare repertoires between tumor and blood. The vaccine was prepared from monocyte-derived dendritic cells that were cultured for seven days with IL-4 and GM-CSF and then pulsed overnight with autologous tumor lysate.

Here is what the overall study found, with its caveats: Longer time to progression and overall survival after dendritic cell vaccination were predicted by higher estimated pretreatment TIL content. No direct relationship between TCR clonality and survival was found, suggesting that a diverse polyclonal response may matter. The cohort was small and heterogeneous, only a few patients had full blood and tumor sets, and even fewer had initial-recurrent tumor pairs. The TCR overlap response model with three groups was called speculative and said to need prospective validation.

Selection of patients required sufficient residual fresh-frozen tumor tissue and over two years of available survival data. Although molecular status otherwise differed among the glioblastoma patients, no patient had an isocitrate dehydrogenase mutation. PBMC were collected before vaccination, two weeks after the third vaccination, and at tumor progression if tumor progression occurred. The Qiagen DNeasy Blood extraction Kit was used to extract genomic DNA. Trimming leaves V shorter by 5 bases and J shorter by 7 bases, with the junction holding 4 bases beyond the gene matches. From its cysteine to its phenylalanine, the CDR3 spans 14 amino acids. The only DNA kept is the CDR3, 42 bases in frame from the first base. The germline V gene provides CDR1 SGHRS and CDR2 YFSETQ. Using the immunoSEQ assay, TCRB CDR3 regions were amplified from roughly 2.2 micrograms of genomic DNA, or from all available DNA when less than that was on hand. For multiplex PCR, 60 forward primers for TCR V beta segments and 13 reverse primers for J beta segments were used. To estimate reads per starting template, synthetic control templates were spiked into each sample at limiting dilution. Reads of 87 bp were generated by sequencing on the Illumina HiSeq System. As for the authors' bioinformatics: PCR and sequencing errors were removed by a nearest neighbor algorithm that merged closely related sequences. TCR overlap was measured as the percentage of unique tumor TCR beta sequences also present in the same patient's peripheral blood. In its TCRdb copy, this immuneACCESS table keeps in-frame sequences only and misses some clones. Where compared with another copy, unresolved V genes explain less than half of these, and the others have no known cause. V, J and clone size reflect that table, while D and trimming were determined from the DNA. This sample holds about 92,000 clones; more than 75% were observed only once. The top ten hold more than 15% of the sample.

This chain joins TRBV5-1 to TRBJ2-1, and 12 junction bases match TRBD2. The sequencing used blood, collected before dendritic cell vaccination. The sequence was obtained from a human donor with glioblastoma. The CDR3 is CASSTGTSGNEQFF. The DNA sequence follows: TGCGCCAGCAGTACCGGGACTAGCGGGAATGAGCAGTTCTTC.